This T cell receptor beta chain was sequenced in a study of human T cells and chemical hapten exposure. Regarding the study as a whole: Because all patients had alopecia, their immune responses might differ from healthy ones. The number of TCRs above 1 in 1000 frequency did not change after DPC sensitization.

This clonotype was counted a few times. No antigen is known for it. In the source study's methods: Individual samples carried between about 23,224 and 690,600 TCRs, with roughly 96,000 as the median. Each CDR3 protein is one row after TCRdb ran MiXCR on the RACE reads. These V and J calls derive from TCRdb rather than the authors' analysis. Among about 380,000 distinct CDR3 sequences listed, nearly 5% were seen once. As to time point: patch test 1, 2 weeks after DPC sensitization. Treatment meaning: therapeutic diphenylcyclopropenone sensitization with weekly scalp DPC. The sample here was whole blood, taken in connection with sensitization to the hapten diphenylcyclopropenone (DPC). This clonotype originated in a woman between 50 and 59 years old with alopecia areata. Some clones in this sample may be carry-over from other donors' samples.

The CDR3 DNA reads as TGTGCCAGCAGCCAAGATATTGACCTCGAGCAGTACTTC. Its translation: CASSQDIDLEQYF. The gene calls are TRBV4-2 and TRBJ2-7, with D hard to call. Trimming took off 0 bases at V and 6 bases at J, with 9 bases between the two ends. This CDR3 region has 13 residues. Germline CDR1 and CDR2: LGHNA and YNFKEQ.